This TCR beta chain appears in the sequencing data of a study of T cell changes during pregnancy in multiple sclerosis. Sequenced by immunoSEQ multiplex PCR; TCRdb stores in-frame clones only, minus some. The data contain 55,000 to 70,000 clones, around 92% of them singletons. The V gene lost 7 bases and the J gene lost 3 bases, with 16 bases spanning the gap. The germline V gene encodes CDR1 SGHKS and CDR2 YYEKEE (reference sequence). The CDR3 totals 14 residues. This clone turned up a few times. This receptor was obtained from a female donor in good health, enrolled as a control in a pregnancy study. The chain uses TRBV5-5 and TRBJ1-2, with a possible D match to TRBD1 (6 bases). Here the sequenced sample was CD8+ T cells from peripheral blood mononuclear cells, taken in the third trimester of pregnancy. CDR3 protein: CASQLGTGHYGYTF. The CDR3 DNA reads TGTGCCAGCCAGCTTGGTACAGGGCACTATGGCTACACCTTC.